These T cell receptor beta chains were read from a single sample in a study of T cell changes during pregnancy in multiple sclerosis. The repertoire was sequenced with immunoSEQ multiplex PCR; TCRdb's copy has only in-frame clones and lacks some. The sample lists around 80,000 clones, roughly nine tenths occurring once. Specimen: peripheral blood, collected before pregnancy. All receptors derive from a female donor with multiple sclerosis, enrolled in a pregnancy study. Both conserved end residues are part of each CDR3. D genes are given only for firm matches. Rows may omit the clone size; those that give it use once, few, many or a size class.

d_gene	abundance	j_gene	v_gene	CDR3aa	CDR3nt
-	-	TRBJ2-3	TRBV29-1	CSVLRGLTDTQYF	TGCAGCGTCCTTAGGGGCCTCACAGATACGCAGTATTTT
TRBD1	once	TRBJ1-1	TRBV28	CASTDRGFEAFF	TGTGCCAGCACGGACAGGGGGTTTGAAGCTTTCTTT
TRBD2	once	TRBJ2-5	TRBV9	CASSGATSGGQETQYF	TGTGCCAGCAGCGGGGCGACTAGCGGGGGGCAAGAGACCCAGTACTTC
-	-	TRBJ1-4	TRBV9	CASSEGGTNREKLFF	TGTGCCAGCAGCGAGGGGGGGACTAACAGGGAAAAACTGTTTTTT
TRBD1	-	TRBJ2-5	TRBV29-1	CSVGIGGQVQETQYF	TGCAGCGTTGGGATCGGGGGACAGGTCCAAGAGACCCAGTACTTC
-	-	TRBJ2-1	TRBV19	CASSISTGNSYNEQFF	TGTGCCAGTAGTATTTCTACAGGGAACTCCTACAATGAGCAGTTCTTC
TRBD1	-	TRBJ2-1	TRBV7-8	CASSKDRVLGEQFF	TGTGCCAGCAGCAAGGACAGGGTGCTCGGGGAGCAGTTCTTC
TRBD1	-	TRBJ2-7	TRBV11-2	CASSHLRQGRAYEQYF	TGTGCCAGCAGCCACCTAAGACAGGGTAGGGCCTACGAGCAGTACTTC
-	-	TRBJ1-1	TRBV14	CASSQNRAASNTEAFF	TGTGCCAGCAGCCAAAACAGGGCTGCTTCGAACACTGAAGCTTTCTTT
TRBD2	-	TRBJ2-2	TRBV28	CASSASGRNTGELFF	TGTGCCAGCAGTGCTAGCGGGAGGAACACCGGGGAGCTGTTTTTT
TRBD1	-	TRBJ2-3	TRBV19	CASSRNGQDGGQYF	TGTGCCAGTAGTCGAAACGGACAGGATGGGGGCCAGTATTTT
-	-	TRBJ1-2	TRBV28	CASRSGIGSYGYTF	TGTGCCAGCAGATCAGGTATTGGGTCCTATGGCTACACCTTC
TRBD1	-	TRBJ2-7	TRBV7-2	CASSPGTVLTYEQYF	TGTGCCAGCAGTCCCGGGACAGTGTTAACCTACGAGCAGTACTTC
TRBD2	-	TRBJ2-1	TRBV6-5	CASSYSRASGHNEQFF	TGTGCCAGCAGTTACTCGAGGGCTAGCGGGCACAATGAGCAGTTCTTC
TRBD1	few	TRBJ2-7	TRBV19	CASSTRDRTYEQYF	TGTGCCAGTAGTACCCGGGACAGGACCTACGAGCAGTACTTC
-	-	TRBJ1-2	TRBV4-2	CASSQEGRPGGYTF	TGTGCCAGCAGCCAAGAGGGTCGCCCGGGGGGCTACACCTTC
TRBD2	-	TRBJ2-3	TRBV29-1	CSVGGEGDTQYF	TGCAGCGTTGGGGGGGAGGGGGATACGCAGTATTTT
-	-	TRBJ1-5	TRBV30	CAWSVRGSGKHQPQHF	TGTGCCTGGAGTGTAAGGGGGTCAGGAAAACATCAGCCCCAGCATTTT
-	-	TRBJ1-5	TRBV19	CASLPSLGNQPQHF	TGTGCCAGCCTCCCATCACTGGGCAATCAGCCCCAGCATTTT
TRBD2	-	TRBJ2-1	TRBV28	CASGDRLAGRDEQFF	TGTGCCAGCGGAGATCGACTAGCGGGAAGAGATGAGCAGTTCTTC